What follows are 24 T cell receptor beta chains derived from one specimen sequenced in a study of metastatic and nonmetastatic thyroid tumors. TCRdb redid the clone calls on the PCR reads using MiXCR. Of 80,000 to 85,000 clones listed, approximately 12% were seen once; the top ten hold 7% to 9%. Thyroid surgery had not been preceded by any treatment in any patient. Sequenced: tumor tissue. These receptors all stem from a female donor with papillary thyroid cancer or a benign thyroid nodule (not recorded which). Some clones in this sample may be carry-over from other donors' samples.

There are many counts of this clone. The V gene is TRBV7-6, the J gene TRBJ2-1; D unresolved. Germline CDR1 and CDR2: SGHVS and FNYEAQ. This CDR3 contains 14 residues. With 1 base removed from V and 8 bases from J, the gap between germline ends came to 12 bases. CDR3 residues: CASSLGRVADEQFF. The CDR3 nucleotides are TGTGCCAGCAGCTTAGGACGTGTCGCGGATGAGCAGTTCTTC.

This clone was recorded many times. CDR3 DNA sequence: TGTGCCAGCAGCCCGAGCATGGGACTGGGGGGAGATACGCAGTATTTT. It encodes CASSPSMGLGGDTQYF. The chain carries TRBV7-3 and TRBJ2-3; D might be TRBD2 (6 bases). The CDR3 has 16 residues. V was pared by 5 bases and J by 5 bases, with 20 bases between. CDR1 is SGHTA, CDR2 FQGTGA, per germline.

Only a few counts were recorded for this clone. A read error is possible here, since a much larger clone lies one base away. The chain joins TRBV6-1 to TRBJ1-2, with D possibly being TRBD1 (5 bases). In germline, CDR1 is MNHNS, CDR2 SASEGT. Trimming removed 10 bases from V and 5 bases from J, with 14 bases in between. CDR3 length equals 12 residues. The CDR3 loop is CATVGTAYGYTF. Written as DNA, the CDR3 is TGTGCCACCGTCGGGACGGCTTATGGCTACACCTTC.

This clone occurred many times. V gene TRBV20-1 combines with J gene TRBJ1-1, with 11 nucleotides matching TRBD1. The V segment lost 5 bases and the J segment 5 bases; nucleotides outside the gene matches: 10. Germline V gene sequence: CDR1 DFQATT, CDR2 SNEGSKA (reference sequence). The CDR3 consists of 15 residues. DNA of the CDR3: TGCAGTGCTGCCCGACGGACAGGGGGCATAACTGAAGCTTTCTTT. Protein product: CSAARRTGGITEAFF.

This clone was detected ten times or more. This chain connects TRBV6-1 to TRBJ2-7, with 7 nucleotides matching TRBD1. The CDR3 runs to 14 residues. Germline V gene lookup returns CDR1 MNHNS and CDR2 SASEGT. Trimming at V came to 6 bases and at J to 3 bases, leaving 8 bases not matched to a gene. CDR3 region: CASRSRDSDYEQYF. For the CDR3, the DNA is TGTGCCAGCAGGTCCCGGGACAGCGACTACGAGCAGTACTTC.

As for this clone: One junction end disagrees with the germline gene, perhaps due to a read error. The V gene is TRBV20-1, the J gene TRBJ2-7; perhaps D is TRBD1 or TRBD2 (6 bases each). The CDR3 is 15 residues long. Germline values: CDR1 DFQATT, CDR2 SNEGSKA (reference sequence). The CDR3: CSARRTQGGSYEQYF. As DNA, the CDR3 is TGCAGTGCTAGACGAACACAGGGAGGCTCCTACGAGCAATACTTC.

This clone was picked up a small number of times. This chain links TRBV6-1 with TRBJ1-1; TRBD1 is a possible D gene (5 bases). The CDR3 extends over 13 amino acids. Trimming removed 5 bases at V and 8 bases at J, with 15 bases between. Germline V gives CDR1 MNHNS, CDR2 SASEGT. CDR3 protein: CASSSPGTGEAFF. CDR3 sequence (DNA): TGTGCCAGCAGTTCCCCCGGGACGGGGGAAGCTTTCTTT.

This clone was found a few times. This may come from a read error, since a much larger clone is one base off. In the same sample, other DNA sequences code for this CDR3. The rearrangement joins TRBV10-1 to TRBJ1-4, with TRBD1 matching 7 bases. Trimming at V came to 8 bases and at J to 8 bases, leaving 11 bases not matched to a gene. The V gene's germline CDR1 is WNHNN and CDR2 SYGVQD (reference sequence). The length of the CDR3 is 14 residues. The CDR3 coding sequence is TGCGCCAGCGGACCAGGACAGGCCGGCGAAAAACTGTTTTTT. Its protein is CASGPGQAGEKLFF.

Turning to this clone: The germline gene is not matched at one end of the junction; a read error may be the cause. The chain employs TRBV11-3 and TRBJ2-7; D not certain. This CDR3 region has 14 residues. CDR1 is SGHNT and CDR2 is YENEEA in the germline V gene. CDR3 sequence: CASSFGVSSYDQYF. The CDR3 nucleotides are TGTGCCAGCAGCTTTGGGGTATCGTCCTACGATCAGTACTTC. The complete variable domain, with remaining parts taken from reference TRBV11-3 and TRBJ2-7, reads EAGVVQSPRYKIIEKKQPVAFWCNPISGHNTLYWYLQNLGQGPELLIRYENEEAVDDSQLPKDRFSAERLKGVDSTLKIQPAELGDSAVYLCASSFGVSSYDQYFGPGTRLTVT.

The chain uses TRBV5-1 and TRBJ1-1, with D hard to call. The CDR3 covers 12 residues. CDR1 is SGHRS and CDR2 is YFSETQ in the germline V gene. V lost 4 bases and J lost 11, with 15 bases in between. DNA for the CDR3: TGCGCCAGCAGCCCAGCCGGCGTTACGGCTTTCTTT. Translated: CASSPAGVTAFF. The full variable domain, in which reference TRBV5-1 and TRBJ1-1 provide the parts outside the CDR3, is KAGVTQTPRYLIKTRGQQVTLSCSPISGHRSVSWYQQTPGQGLQFLFEYFSETQRNKGNFPGRFSGRQFSNSRSEMNVSTLELGDSALYLCASSPAGVTAFFGQGTRLTVV.

This clone was seen ten or more times. The chain is built from TRBV5-1 and TRBJ1-3; tentative D call: TRBD1 (5 bases). CDR3 size: 15 residues. CDR1 is SGHRS, CDR2 YFSETQ, per germline. V was pared by 4 bases and J by 0 bases, with 11 bases between. The CDR3 DNA is TGCGCCAGCAGCGTCCGGGGGTCCTCTGGAAACACCATATATTTT. Residues: CASSVRGSSGNTIYF.

To note about this clone: A single base separates this from a much larger clone, so it may be a read error. The CDR3 bases are TGTGCCAGCAGAGAGCACAGAGATCAGCCCCAGCATTTT. This gives the protein CASREHRDQPQHF. The chain uses TRBV7-8 and TRBJ1-5, with D uncertain. The CDR3 covers 13 residues. The V and J ends lost 6 bases and 5 bases respectively, with 11 bases between them. In germline, CDR1 is SGHVS, CDR2 FQNEAQ.

With respect to this clone: A much bigger clone sits one base away, suggesting this may be a read error. The chain recombines TRBV7-9 with TRBJ1-3; 9 bases map to TRBD1. With V trimmed by 5 bases and J by 3 bases, 5 bases remained unmatched. Germline CDR1 SEHNR, CDR2 FQNEAQ (reference sequence). The CDR3 extends over 15 amino acids. As DNA, the CDR3 is TGTGCCAGCAGCCACAGGGGGCATGGTGGAAACACCATATATTTT. This translates into CASSHRGHGGNTIYF.

This clone has only a few counts. This may stem from a read error, because a much larger clone lies one nucleotide away. This chain links TRBV19 with TRBJ2-7; D is possibly TRBD1 (5 bases). V lost 1 base to trimming and J lost 2 bases, with 9 bases between them. Germline lookup yields CDR1 LNHDA and CDR2 SQIVND (reference sequence). This CDR3 comprises 14 residues. This chain's CDR3 is CASSIGQCTYEQYF. The CDR3 region has the DNA TGTGCCAGTAGTATAGGACAGTGCACCTACGAGCAGTACTTC.

The sample holds a few counts of this clone. A much larger clone sits a single nucleotide away, making a read error possible. V usage is TRBV11-1 and J usage is TRBJ2-2; D ambiguous. Germline V CDR1 and CDR2: SGHAT, FQDESV (reference sequence). There are 13 residues in the CDR3. Between the trimmed V and J ends, which lost 5 bases and 6 bases, there was a span of 10 bases. The CDR3 region has the DNA TGTGCCAGCAGCCAGGCTAACGCCGGGGAGCTGTTTTTT. It codes for CASSQANAGELFF.

To note about this clone: A single base separates this from a much larger clone, so it may be a read error. The identical CDR3 is also encoded by other nucleotide sequences in the sample. The V and J genes are TRBV10-1 and TRBJ2-2; D unresolved. The CDR3 loop spans 13 amino acids. Germline V gives CDR1 WNHNN, CDR2 SYGVQD (reference sequence). With 3 bases removed from V and 6 bases from J, the gap between germline ends came to 8 bases. The CDR3 DNA reads as TGCGCCAGCAGTGACTCGGGTGCCGGGGAGCTGTTTTTT. This sequence encodes CASSDSGAGELFF.

This clone came up a few times. The chain is built from TRBV27 and TRBJ2-3; 12 positions match TRBD2. With V trimmed by 5 bases and J by 2 bases, 5 bases remained unmatched. This CDR3 has 16 residues. CDR1 is MNHEY, CDR2 SMNVEV, per germline (reference sequence). The CDR3 protein is CASSLAGGLSTDTQYF. The CDR3 DNA reads as TGTGCCAGCAGTCTAGCGGGAGGGCTCTCCACAGATACGCAGTATTTT.

This clone occurred many times. This CDR3 is also generated by other DNA sequences in the sample. The chain uses TRBV20-1 and TRBJ2-4, with 7 bases identical to TRBD1. J lost 6 bases, V lost 3 bases, and 5 bases had no gene match. The V gene's germline CDR1 is DFQATT and CDR2 SNEGSKA (reference sequence). The CDR3 extends over 13 amino acids. For the CDR3, the DNA is TGCAGTGCTAGTAACAGGGGCTTAAACATTCAGTACTTC. Encoded protein: CSASNRGLNIQYF.

This clone was seen repeatedly, ten times or more. This chain uses TRBV29-1 with TRBJ1-2, with D perhaps TRBD1 (5 bases). V was shortened by 4 bases and J by 2 bases, with 11 bases between the two germline ends. The CDR3 totals 13 residues. Germline V gene sequence: CDR1 SQVTM, CDR2 ANQGSEA. CDR3 sequence: CSVVVGENYGYTF. The DNA for the CDR3 is TGCAGCGTTGTGGTAGGGGAAAACTATGGCTACACCTTC. Based on the CDR3 plus reference TRBV29-1 and TRBJ1-2, the full variable domain is SAVISQKPSRDICQRGTSLTIQCQVDSQVTMMFWYRQQPGQSLTLIATANQGSEATYESGFVIDKFPISRPNLTFSTLTVSNMSPEDSSIYLCSVVVGENYGYTFGSGTRLTVV.

The V and J genes are TRBV5-5 and TRBJ2-5; D ambiguous. The CDR3 totals 14 residues. Germline CDR1 and CDR2: SGHKS and YYEKEE (reference sequence). Trimming removed 4 bases at V and 2 bases at J, with 12 bases between. In DNA form, the CDR3 reads TGTGCCAGCAGCCCCAGACGGCAGCAAGAGACCCAGTACTTC. Amino acids: CASSPRRQQETQYF.

At least ten counts were recorded for this clone. The chain joins TRBV2 to TRBJ1-5; 7 bases are a match to TRBD1. With V trimmed by 7 bases and J by 7 bases, 7 bases remained unmatched. This CDR3 has 13 residues. Germline values: CDR1 SNHLY, CDR2 FYNNEI. The CDR3 region has the DNA TGTGCCAGCACCACCCAGGGGGGCCAGCCCCAGCATTTT. Amino acid sequence: CASTTQGGQPQHF.

In its sample, this clone was seen many times. The sample has other DNA sequences that encode this CDR3 too. J is TRBJ2-7 and V is TRBV28; D is undetermined. Trimming cost V 7 bases and J 3 bases, with 16 bases left between them. Germline CDR1 reads MDHEN; CDR2 reads SYDVKM. This CDR3 spans 14 amino acids. The CDR3 sequence: CASNDIPSYYEQYF. CDR3 nucleotide sequence: TGTGCCAGCAACGATATCCCTTCCTACTACGAGCAGTACTTC. The full variable domain, with the rest looked up from reference TRBV28 and TRBJ2-7, is DVKVTQSSRYLVKRTGEKVFLECVQDMDHENMFWYRQDPGLGLRLIYFSYDVKMKEKGDIPEGYSVSREKKERFSLILESASTNQTSMYLCASNDIPSYYEQYFGPGTRLTVT.

This clone was picked up many times. The chain has TRBV4-1 and TRBJ2-6; the D is unclear. CDR3 size: 16 residues. Germline CDR1 and CDR2: MGHRA and YSYEKL. The V end lost 0 bases, the J end lost 3 bases, and 9 bases lay between the germline ends. The CDR3 coding sequence is TGCGCCAGCAGCCAAGATGCGGCGCTTGGGGCCAACGTCCTGACTTTC. The encoded protein is CASSQDAALGANVLTF.

This clone was seen many times. The genes are TRBV6-1 and TRBJ2-2; 8 bases fit TRBD2. CDR1 is MNHNS, CDR2 SASEGT, per germline. V lost 5 bases and J lost 3; bases outside the gene matches: 8. This CDR3 region has 16 residues. CDR3 sequence reads: CASSFSSGVYTGELFF. The CDR3, as DNA: TGTGCCAGCAGTTTTAGTAGCGGGGTATACACCGGGGAGCTGTTTTTT.